This record looks at one TCR beta chain sequence and its context. As yet, its antigen is unknown. The data belong to a study of shared clonotypes between healthy human individuals. Looking at the study overall: Each donor's CD4 naive and CD4 memory cells filled three plates apiece, CD8 naive two, and CD8 memory one.

General study results and limits: Non-shared clonotypes showed lower generation probabilities than clonotypes common to all four donors. Generally, estimated richness proved larger in naive subsets than it did in memory subsets.

Study donors comprised healthy, HIV-negative adults devoid of recent acute infection or vaccination. Measured with immunoSEQ multiplex PCR; TCRdb has only the in-frame clones, and not every one. This sample carries about 2.3 million clones, over 90% of them seen once, and the ten largest clones take under 0.45%. The source of this sequence is a man younger than 35 in good health. Some clones in this sample may be carry-over from other donors' samples. Material: naive CD4+ T cells from PBMCs. The sample's subset: CD45RA+ positively selected.

The CDR3, as DNA: TGTGCCAGCAGTATAACAGGGGAGGAGCAGTACTTC. This sequence encodes CASSITGEEQYF. J is TRBJ2-7 and V is TRBV28; 7 bases line up with TRBD1. Germline CDR1 reads MDHEN; CDR2 reads SYDVKM. J was trimmed by 7 bases and V by 5 bases; bases with no gene match: 5. This CDR3 comprises 12 residues.